This T cell receptor (beta chain) was documented in a study of control samples from healthy donors and cancer patients. The table came from immunoSEQ multiplex PCR; TCRdb's copy has only in-frame clones and leaves some out. This repertoire shows fewer than 200,000 clones, over 85% found once; its top ten account for just over 1.4%. Germline values: CDR1 MNHEY, CDR2 SMNVEV (reference sequence). This CDR3 is built from 13 residues. V was clipped by 5 bases and J by 10 bases, with 15 bases between them. This TCR was sampled from a man aged 25-45 years in good health. Material: blood. The chain has TRBV27 and TRBJ2-1; perhaps TRBD1 as D (6 bases). The CDR3 loop reads CASSALGATEQFF. In DNA form, the CDR3 reads TGTGCCAGCAGTGCCCTGGGGGCTACCGAGCAGTTCTTC.